A single sample is the source of the 9 T cell receptor beta chains below, sequenced in a study of blood T cell repertoires in COVID-19. Clones were sequenced by immunoSEQ multiplex PCR, and TCRdb holds only the in-frame ones, with some missing. The repertoire holds approximately 300,000 clones, with 70% to 90% as singletons. The sequencing sample was made of PBMCs or T cells enriched from blood (not recorded which). The source of these receptors is a woman between 25 and 40 years old who had recovered from COVID-19.

This rearrangement joins TRBV6-5 to TRBJ2-1; no clear D gene. This CDR3 contains 14 residues. V lost 2 bases, J lost 3 bases, and 8 bases lay in between. Germline CDR1 and CDR2: MNHEY and SVGAGI. The CDR3 region has the DNA TGTGCCAGCAGTTACGGTGTGAGCTACAATGAGCAGTTCTTC. It translates to CASSYGVSYNEQFF.

V and J are TRBV25-1 and TRBJ1-1; no definite D call. Looked up from germline, CDR1 is MGHDK and CDR2 is SYGVNS. Deletions cut 1 base from V and 0 bases from J, with 12 bases between. The CDR3 extends over 16 amino acids. The CDR3 is CASSEWGGSLNTEAFF. In nucleotides, the CDR3 is TGTGCCAGCAGTGAATGGGGAGGCAGTCTGAACACTGAAGCTTTCTTT.

The chain recombines TRBV27 with TRBJ1-4; tentatively, D is TRBD1 (5 bases). Germline V gene data show CDR1 as MNHEY and CDR2 as SMNVEV (reference sequence). The CDR3 runs to 16 residues. Trimming removed 0 bases at V and 8 bases at J, with 16 bases between. The CDR3 DNA follows: TGTGCCAGCAGTTTATCGGCTGGGACTGCGCGAGAAAAACTGTTTTTT. Its protein is CASSLSAGTAREKLFF.

The count of this clone is one. The CDR3 region is CASSMGAGGAYEQYF. CDR3 sequence (DNA): TGTGCCAGTAGTATGGGAGCGGGAGGGGCCTACGAGCAGTACTTC. The chain has TRBV19 and TRBJ2-7; TRBD2 aligns across 10 bases. The V and J ends lost 3 bases and 2 bases, in that order; junction bases with no gene match: 4. This CDR3 spans 15 amino acids. Germline loops: CDR1 LNHDA, CDR2 SQIVND (reference sequence). The variable domain in full, with the rest retrieved from reference TRBV19 and TRBJ2-7, is DGGITQSPKYLFRKEGQNVTLSCEQNLNHDAMYWYRQDPGQGLRLIYYSQIVNDFQKGDIAEGYSVSREKKESFPLTVTSAQKNPTAFYLCASSMGAGGAYEQYFGPGTRLTVT.

The rearrangement uses TRBV7-9 and TRBJ1-3; D is uncertain. CDR1 and CDR2 from the germline V gene are SEHNR and FQNEAQ (reference sequence). The CDR3 is 16 residues long. V lost 3 bases and J lost 0, with 12 bases in between. CDR3: CASSFLVPGSGNTIYF. The CDR3 bases are TGTGCCAGCAGCTTTCTTGTGCCAGGCTCTGGAAACACCATATATTTT.

The chain links TRBV5-4 to TRBJ2-7, with D perhaps TRBD1 (5 bases). The ends were cut back, 2 bases at V and 0 bases at J, with 12 bases in the middle. The length of the CDR3 is 15 residues. CDR1 and CDR2 from the germline V gene are SGHNT and YYREEE (reference sequence). CDR3: CASSLGATSSYEQYF. CDR3 DNA: TGTGCCAGCAGCTTAGGGGCCACGAGCTCCTACGAGCAGTACTTC.

V gene TRBV6-6 combines with J gene TRBJ2-1, with D possibly being TRBD2 (5 bases). The CDR3 totals 15 residues. Trimming left V 1 base short and J 5 bases short, with 12 bases between. CDR1 is MNHNY, CDR2 SVGAGI, per germline (reference sequence). The CDR3 here is CASSYLVGEDNEQFF. The DNA of the CDR3 is TGTGCCAGCAGTTACTTAGTGGGAGAAGACAATGAGCAGTTCTTC.

This clone was picked up one time. The chain carries TRBV25-1 and TRBJ2-3; D is uncertain. Germline loops: CDR1 MGHDK, CDR2 SYGVNS. The V end lost 5 bases, the J end lost 6 bases, and 12 bases lay between the germline ends. The CDR3 extends over 13 amino acids. CDR3 region: CASSLGARDTQYF. In nucleotides, the CDR3 is TGTGCCAGCAGTTTAGGAGCCCGGGATACGCAGTATTTT.

This clone has a handful of counts. The J gene is TRBJ1-1, the V gene TRBV28; no reliable D call. Germline values: CDR1 MDHEN, CDR2 SYDVKM. The V and J ends lost 3 bases and 5 bases respectively, with 10 bases between them. The CDR3 covers 13 residues. The CDR3 DNA is TGTGCCAGCAGTTTTCTCGGGTGGACTGAAGCTTTCTTT. It codes for CASSFLGWTEAFF.